What follows are 27 T cell receptor beta chains derived from one specimen sequenced in a study of T cell responses to AZD1222 COVID-19 vaccine. Assay: immunoSEQ multiplex PCR; the TCRdb copy retains only in-frame clones and omits some. Here the sample spans approximately 80,000 clones, approximately 83% being singletons. The sequencing used peripheral blood, collected 28 days after the second AZD1222 dose. These receptor sequences come from an adult who received the AZD1222 COVID-19 vaccine.

The chain links TRBV24-1 to TRBJ1-1; no definite D call. The CDR3 contains 14 residues. V was clipped by 7 bases and J by 2 bases, with 13 bases between them. Germline CDR1 KGHDR, CDR2 SFDVKD. CDR3 loop: CATRASLGNTEAFF. The DNA of the CDR3 is TGTGCCACCAGGGCCTCTCTAGGAAACACTGAAGCTTTCTTT.

This sequence joins TRBV7-9 and TRBJ1-1; perhaps TRBD1 as D (5 bases). Germline V CDR1 and CDR2: SEHNR, FQNEAQ (reference sequence). V was trimmed by 6 bases and J by 3 bases, leaving 11 bases between them. The CDR3 contains 13 residues. The CDR3 is CASRGLWDTEAFF. The CDR3 DNA is TGTGCCAGCAGGGGACTGTGGGACACTGAAGCTTTCTTT.

The chain has TRBV20-1 and TRBJ1-1, with TRBD1 matching 10 bases. This CDR3 region has 13 residues. Germline lookup yields CDR1 DFQATT and CDR2 SNEGSKA (reference sequence). The V and J ends lost 3 bases and 8 bases, in that order; junction bases with no gene match: 6. In DNA, the CDR3 is TGCAGTGCTAGTGGGACAGGGGCCATAGAAGCTTTCTTT. This sequence encodes CSASGTGAIEAFF.

This clone was counted between two and nine times. CDR3 bases: TGTGCCAGCAGTTACCCGGGAAGCTCTAACTATGGCTACACCTTC. Translation: CASSYPGSSNYGYTF. This chain uses TRBV6-6 with TRBJ1-2; D gene ambiguous. Per the germline V gene, CDR1 is MNHNY and CDR2 is SVGAGI (reference sequence). The CDR3 extends over 15 amino acids. The V and J ends lost 2 bases and 0 bases respectively, with 10 bases between them.

The CDR3: CASSQRTGPSTNEKLFF. In DNA form, the CDR3 reads TGCGCCAGCAGCCAGAGGACAGGGCCATCAACTAATGAAAAACTGTTTTTT. The chain uses TRBV4-3 and TRBJ1-4; TRBD1 matches at 8 bases. The CDR3 has 17 amino acids. V shed 3 bases, J shed 0 bases, and the junction held 6 bases outside the gene matches. In germline, CDR1 is LGHNA, CDR2 YSLEER.

The chain employs TRBV6-6 and TRBJ2-7; D is perhaps TRBD2 (5 bases). Deletions cut 5 bases from V and 6 bases from J, with 14 bases between. Germline-derived CDR1 and CDR2 are MNHNY and SVGAGI (reference sequence). This CDR3 region has 13 residues. CDR3 amino acids: CASSKTQRGEQYF. In DNA form, the CDR3 reads TGTGCCAGCAGTAAGACGCAACGGGGCGAGCAGTACTTC.

This clone was seen a single time. This sequence joins TRBV6-5 and TRBJ1-2; 8 bases match TRBD1. The germline gives CDR1 MNHEY, CDR2 SVGAGI. There are 15 residues in the CDR3. V dropped 2 bases and J dropped 7; count of bases not matched to a gene: 9. The CDR3 reads CASSYTEGTGGGYTF. In nucleotides, the CDR3 is TGTGCCAGCAGTTACACCGAGGGAACAGGGGGTGGCTACACCTTC.

In DNA form, the CDR3 reads TGTGCCAGCAGCACCGGGACTAGGGGTGTGGAGCAGTACTTC. Translation gives CASSTGTRGVEQYF. The genes are TRBV7-9 and TRBJ2-7; TRBD2 agrees at 8 bases. V gave up 5 bases and J gave up 7 bases; unmatched junction bases: 10. Germline CDR1 reads SEHNR; CDR2 reads FQNEAQ (reference sequence). CDR3 length: 14 residues. Full variable domain (remainder filled in from reference TRBV7-9 and TRBJ2-7): DTGVSQNPRHKITKRGQNVTFRCDPISEHNRLYWYRQTLGQGPEFLTYFQNEAQLEKSRLLSDRFSAERPKGSFSTLEIQRTEQGDSAMYLCASSTGTRGVEQYFGPGTRLTVT.

V is TRBV5-4 and J is TRBJ1-6; no firm D call. Germline V gene sequence: CDR1 SGHNT, CDR2 YYREEE (reference sequence). The CDR3 is made up of 14 amino acids. V gave up 0 bases and J gave up 6 bases, with 7 bases separating them. The CDR3 reads CASSLELSNSPLHF. The CDR3 DNA reads as TGTGCCAGCAGCTTGGAACTGAGTAATTCACCCCTCCACTTT.

The V and J genes are TRBV7-2 and TRBJ2-3; 10 bases match TRBD1. Per the germline V gene, CDR1 is SGHTA and CDR2 is FQGNSA. Trimming took 1 base from V and 7 from J; bases not matched to a gene: 11. The CDR3 totals 17 residues. The CDR3 sequence: CASSLVGGQGGSYTQYF. CDR3 DNA sequence: TGTGCCAGCAGCTTAGTGGGTGGACAGGGGGGGTCGTATACGCAGTATTTT. Combining the CDR3 with reference TRBV7-2 and TRBJ2-3 gives the whole variable domain GAGVSQSPSNKVTEKGKDVELRCDPISGHTALYWYRQSLGQGLEFLIYFQGNSAPDKSGLPSDRFSAERTGGSVSTLTIQRTQQEDSAVYLCASSLVGGQGGSYTQYFGPGTRLTVL.

This rearrangement joins TRBV5-1 to TRBJ2-2; 9 positions agree with TRBD1. V shed 3 bases and J 7 bases; nucleotides not matched to a gene: 7. CDR1 and CDR2 (germline): SGHRS, YFSETQ. This CDR3 is built from 15 residues. The CDR3 DNA is TGCGCCAGCAGCTGGGGACAGGGTCCGGGCGGGGAGCTGTTTTTT. Translated: CASSWGQGPGGELFF.

This clone was observed once. The chain couples TRBV5-5 to TRBJ1-1, with D possibly TRBD1 on 5 matching bases. In germline, CDR1 is SGHKS, CDR2 YYEKEE (reference sequence). V dropped 2 bases and J dropped 5 bases, with 10 bases sitting between them. The CDR3 has 13 residues. Here the CDR3 reads CASSFAGPTEAFF. Here the CDR3 DNA reads TGTGCCAGCAGCTTCGCAGGGCCTACTGAAGCTTTCTTT.

This rearrangement joins TRBV6-5 to TRBJ1-1, with 7 bases matching TRBD1. This CDR3 comprises 11 residues. CDR1 and CDR2 from the germline V gene are MNHEY and SVGAGI. With V trimmed by 7 bases and J by 11 bases, 7 bases remained unmatched. Here the CDR3 reads CASIRDRDAFF. The CDR3 DNA reads TGTGCCAGCATTCGCGACAGGGATGCTTTCTTT.

This clone was seen once. This chain connects TRBV28 to TRBJ1-4; unclear D gene. This CDR3 spans 15 amino acids. V lost 6 bases and J lost 5, with 16 bases in between. Per the germline V gene, CDR1 is MDHEN and CDR2 is SYDVKM. The CDR3 bases are TGTGCCAGCAGCGTAAATTATGGTACCAATGAAAAACTGTTTTTT. Protein: CASSVNYGTNEKLFF.

The chain carries TRBV28 and TRBJ2-7, with D possibly being TRBD2 (6 bases). CDR1 is MDHEN and CDR2 is SYDVKM in the germline V gene. CDR3 size: 15 residues. Trimming shortened V by 1 base and J by 6 bases, and 16 bases separated the two germline ends. The DNA of the CDR3 is TGTGCCAGCAGTTTATTTGCCCGGGACTTCTCCGAGCAGTACTTC. This gives the protein CASSLFARDFSEQYF. The full variable domain, rest sourced from reference TRBV28 and TRBJ2-7, is DVKVTQSSRYLVKRTGEKVFLECVQDMDHENMFWYRQDPGLGLRLIYFSYDVKMKEKGDIPEGYSVSREKKERFSLILESASTNQTSMYLCASSLFARDFSEQYFGPGTRLTVT.

This clone was observed at least ten times. V and J are TRBV5-6 and TRBJ1-5; TRBD1 might be the D (6 bases). V lost 4 bases to trimming and J lost 2 bases, with 13 bases between them. In germline, CDR1 is SGHDT, CDR2 YYEEEE. This CDR3 contains 15 residues. The DNA for the CDR3 is TGTGCCAGCAGCGAACAGGGAAGGGGCAATCAGCCCCAGCATTTT. Translation gives CASSEQGRGNQPQHF. The variable domain in full, with the rest retrieved from reference TRBV5-6 and TRBJ1-5, is DAGVTQSPTHLIKTRGQQVTLRCSPKSGHDTVSWYQQALGQGPQFIFQYYEEEERQRGNFPDRFSGHQFPNYSSELNVNALLLGDSALYLCASSEQGRGNQPQHFGDGTRLSIL.

This sequence joins TRBV6-5 and TRBJ2-1; no clear D. The CDR3 extends over 11 amino acids. V dropped 6 bases and J dropped 5 bases, with 5 bases sitting between them. CDR1 and CDR2 (germline): MNHEY, SVGAGI. CDR3 amino acids: CASRINNEQFF. In nucleotides, the CDR3 is TGTGCCAGCAGAATTAACAATGAGCAGTTCTTC.

V usage is TRBV2 and J usage is TRBJ1-4; 10 bases agree with TRBD1. With 10 bases clipped from V and 10 bases from J, the junction kept 3 bases outside the gene matches. The CDR3 length is 11 residues. Per germline, CDR1 SNHLY and CDR2 FYNNEI. The CDR3 reads CAIDRGRKLFF. CDR3 coding DNA: TGTGCCATCGACAGGGGGCGAAAACTGTTTTTT.

The chain is built from TRBV10-3 and TRBJ2-2; no reliable D call. Trimming removed 3 bases from V and 2 bases from J, with 10 bases in between. Germline CDR1 ENHRY, CDR2 SYGVKD. This CDR3 comprises 15 residues. The CDR3 region has the DNA TGTGCCATCAGTGATGCAATCTTTAACACCGGGGAGCTGTTTTTT. Translated, it gives CAISDAIFNTGELFF.

This chain links TRBV15 with TRBJ2-7; 11 bases match TRBD1. Per germline, CDR1 LNHNV and CDR2 YYDKDF (reference sequence). After removal of 3 bases from V and 5 bases from J, the junction contained 9 bases not matched to a gene. The CDR3 totals 16 residues. DNA of the CDR3: TGTGCCACCAGCAGCCCCCGGGACAGGGGGACCCACGAGCAGTACTTC. Protein sequence: CATSSPRDRGTHEQYF.

This chain joins TRBV4-2 and TRBJ1-6; no firm D call. This CDR3 comprises 15 residues. Trimming left V 1 base short and J 1 base short, with 5 bases between. The germline V gene has CDR1 LGHNA and CDR2 YNFKEQ. CDR3 DNA: TGTGCCAGCAGCCAAGCAAGGTCCTATAATTCACCCCTCCACTTT. Its translation: CASSQARSYNSPLHF.

The V call is TRBV6-2 or TRBV6-3, the J call TRBJ1-2, with TRBD1 matching over 10 bases. Germline V gives CDR1 MNHEY, CDR2 SVGEGT. The CDR3 has 15 amino acids. The V and J ends lost 2 bases and 5 bases, in that order; junction bases with no gene match: 5. This CDR3 is CASSYHRDRGYGYTF. DNA for the CDR3: TGTGCCAGCAGTTACCATCGGGACAGGGGATATGGCTACACCTTC.

This rearrangement joins TRBV7-2 to TRBJ2-7; a weak D match, TRBD1 (5 bases). The CDR3 runs 13 residues. Germline V CDR1 and CDR2: SGHTA, FQGNSA. The V gene lost 5 bases and the J gene lost 2 bases, with 10 bases spanning the gap. This CDR3 is CASSRTGPYEQYF. The CDR3 coding sequence is TGTGCCAGCAGCCGCACAGGACCCTACGAGCAGTACTTC.

V is TRBV6-5 and J is TRBJ1-5, with 8 nucleotides matching TRBD1. This CDR3 comprises 12 residues. CDR1 and CDR2 (germline): MNHEY, SVGAGI. V gave up 8 bases and J gave up 6 bases; unmatched junction bases: 3. In DNA form, the CDR3 reads TGTGCCAGCCGGACAGGGTTTCAGCCCCAGCATTTT. Its translation is CASRTGFQPQHF.

This clone was found once. The CDR3 spells CSVEGQESSYEQYF. As DNA, the CDR3 is TGCAGCGTTGAAGGGCAGGAAAGCTCCTACGAGCAGTACTTC. The V and J genes are TRBV29-1 and TRBJ2-7; D is unresolved. CDR1 and CDR2 from the germline V gene are SQVTM and ANQGSEA. The V end was cut by 1 base, the J end by 0 bases, with 10 bases between. This CDR3 region has 14 residues.

The V gene is TRBV5-4, the J gene TRBJ2-1, with 7 bases lining up with TRBD2. The CDR3 totals 13 residues. Per the germline V gene, CDR1 is SGHNT and CDR2 is YYREEE (reference sequence). Trimming removed 1 base from V and 14 bases from J; junction bases left unmatched: 9. Here the CDR3 DNA reads TGTGCCAGCAGCTTGAACCTAGCGGAGGTGGAGTTCTTC. It specifies CASSLNLAEVEFF.

This clone showed up just a few times. Other nucleotide sequences from this sample produce the same CDR3. The chain uses TRBV5-5 and TRBJ1-2, with 9 bases aligning to TRBD1. V trimming: 4 bases; J trimming: 1 base; junction bases outside the gene matches: 11. Germline V gene data show CDR1 as SGHKS and CDR2 as YYEKEE (reference sequence). The CDR3 consists of 17 residues. CDR3 in amino acids: CASSIVRDRAINYGYTF. The DNA of the CDR3 is TGTGCCAGCAGCATAGTCCGGGACAGGGCGATTAACTATGGCTACACCTTC. The full variable domain, completed using reference TRBV5-5 and TRBJ1-2, is DAGVTQSPTHLIKTRGQQVTLRCSPISGHKSVSWYQQVLGQGPQFIFQYYEKEERGRGNFPDRFSARQFPNYSSELNVNALLLGDSALYLCASSIVRDRAINYGYTFGSGTRLTVV.